The 32 T cell receptor beta chains listed next were all sequenced from one sample in a study of T cell responses to AZD1222 COVID-19 vaccine. The data were produced by immunoSEQ multiplex PCR, yet TCRdb's version contains in-frame clones alone and is incomplete. The sample has 100,000 to 150,000 clones, around 89% seen once. The material was peripheral blood, obtained on day 0 of MenACWY control vaccination. These receptor sequences come from an adult in good health.

The rearrangement uses TRBV5-1 and TRBJ2-2, with 10 bases identical to TRBD2. The trim removed 4 bases at V and 10 bases at J, leaving 7 bases unmatched. This CDR3 region has 14 residues. The germline V gene encodes CDR1 SGHRS and CDR2 YFSETQ. The CDR3: CASSVGLAVAELFF. Here the CDR3 DNA reads TGCGCCAGCAGCGTTGGACTAGCGGTAGCGGAGCTGTTTTTT. Full variable domain (rest looked up from reference TRBV5-1 and TRBJ2-2): KAGVTQTPRYLIKTRGQQVTLSCSPISGHRSVSWYQQTPGQGLQFLFEYFSETQRNKGNFPGRFSGRQFSNSRSEMNVSTLELGDSALYLCASSVGLAVAELFFGEGSRLTVL.

This chain uses TRBV19 with TRBJ1-3, with TRBD1 matching 8 bases. The J segment lost 0 bases and the V segment lost 4 bases, leaving 5 bases of the junction unmatched. The CDR3 is 16 amino acids. Per the germline V gene, CDR1 is LNHDA and CDR2 is SQIVND (reference sequence). CDR3 bases: TGTGCCAGTAGTAACCGACAGGGGCCCTCTGGAAACACCATATATTTT. This translates into CASSNRQGPSGNTIYF.

There are a few counts of this clone. This chain links TRBV18 with TRBJ1-4; unclear D gene. This CDR3 has 15 amino acids. Looked up from germline, CDR1 is KGHSH and CDR2 is LQKENI. V was pared by 3 bases and J by 7 bases, with 15 bases between. CDR3 loop: CASSPNGEEGEKLFF. The CDR3 nucleotides read TGTGCCAGCTCACCGAACGGGGAGGAGGGTGAAAAACTGTTTTTT. Drawing the rest from reference TRBV18 and TRBJ1-4, the complete variable domain is NAGVMQNPRHLVRRRGQEARLRCSPMKGHSHVYWYRQLPEEGLKFMVYLQKENIIDESGMPKERFSAEFPKEGPSILRIQQVVRGDSAAYFCASSPNGEEGEKLFFGSGTQLSVL.

This rearrangement joins TRBV4-3 to TRBJ2-2, with 8 bases lining up with TRBD1. CDR1 is LGHNA, CDR2 YSLEER, per germline. The CDR3 totals 14 residues. J lost 6 bases, V lost 2 bases, and 2 bases had no gene match. CDR3 amino acids: CASSQQGASGELFF. CDR3 DNA sequence: TGCGCCAGCAGCCAACAGGGGGCCTCCGGGGAGCTGTTTTTT.

The chain employs TRBV5-1 and TRBJ2-1; 8 nucleotides match TRBD2. The germline V gene encodes CDR1 SGHRS and CDR2 YFSETQ. V shed 6 bases, J shed 5 bases, and the junction held 13 bases outside the gene matches. This CDR3 has 16 residues. The DNA of the CDR3 is TGCGCCAGCACCTCGCGGGCGGGAGGATTCGACAATGAGCAGTTCTTC. It is translated as CASTSRAGGFDNEQFF.

This chain joins TRBV12-3 or TRBV12-4 and TRBJ1-1; D is ambiguous. The CDR3 consists of 13 residues. Trimming shortened V by 7 bases and J by 1 base, and 10 bases separated the two germline ends. DNA for the CDR3: TGTGCCAGCAACCCTGGGCAGAACACTGAAGCTTTCTTT. Translation: CASNPGQNTEAFF.

This clone has only a few counts. J is TRBJ1-1 and V is TRBV3-1 (or the pseudogene TRBV3-2); no clear D. The germline V gene has CDR1 LGHDT and CDR2 YNNKEL (reference sequence). There are 14 residues in the CDR3. Trimming left V 1 base short and J 6 bases short, with 12 bases between. For the CDR3, the DNA is TGTGCCAGCAGCCAAGCGGGGAGTGGGGCTGAAGCTTTCTTT. Translated: CASSQAGSGAEAFF.

The gene calls are TRBV7-9 and TRBJ1-2; 7 nucleotides match TRBD1. This CDR3 has 16 residues. The germline V gene encodes CDR1 SEHNR and CDR2 FQNEAQ (reference sequence). Losses at the gene ends were 5 bases for V and 8 bases for J; bases not matched to a gene: 17. The CDR3 sequence: CASSGGVGGVQWGYTF. DNA for the CDR3: TGTGCCAGCAGCGGAGGGGTAGGGGGCGTTCAGTGGGGCTACACCTTC.

The sample holds one count of this clone. The rearrangement uses TRBV3-1 (or the pseudogene TRBV3-2) and TRBJ1-2; no definite D call. Germline values: CDR1 LGHDT, CDR2 YNNKEL (reference sequence). The CDR3 extends over 14 amino acids. Trimming shortened V by 1 base and J by 4 bases, and 10 bases separated the two germline ends. The CDR3 sequence is CASSQGTGLYGYTF. CDR3 nucleotides: TGTGCCAGCAGCCAAGGCACGGGTCTCTATGGCTACACCTTC.

This sequence joins TRBV11-3 and TRBJ2-3, with D possibly TRBD2 on 5 matching bases. CDR1 is SGHNT and CDR2 is YENEEA in the germline V gene. This CDR3 contains 16 residues. With 3 bases removed from V and 4 bases from J, the gap between germline ends came to 17 bases. The CDR3 DNA sequence: TGTGCCAGCAGCTTTTCGTACGGGAAGGATCCAGATACGCAGTATTTT. Its translation is CASSFSYGKDPDTQYF. The full variable domain, rest sourced from reference TRBV11-3 and TRBJ2-3, is EAGVVQSPRYKIIEKKQPVAFWCNPISGHNTLYWYLQNLGQGPELLIRYENEEAVDDSQLPKDRFSAERLKGVDSTLKIQPAELGDSAVYLCASSFSYGKDPDTQYFGPGTRLTVL.

The V and J genes are TRBV24-1 and TRBJ2-3, with a weak D call TRBD2 (5 bases). With 4 bases removed from V and 5 bases from J, the gap between germline ends came to 12 bases. The CDR3 totals 14 residues. Germline loops: CDR1 KGHDR, CDR2 SFDVKD. CDR3 residues: CATSDRGRGDTQYF. The CDR3 nucleotides are TGTGCCACCAGTGACCGGGGTCGGGGAGATACGCAGTATTTT.

The genes are TRBV6-5 and TRBJ2-7; TRBD1 matches 8 bases. Germline lookup yields CDR1 MNHEY and CDR2 SVGAGI. The CDR3 loop spans 15 amino acids. The J segment lost 3 bases and the V segment lost 2 bases, leaving 6 bases of the junction unmatched. CDR3: CASSYSQGAGYEQYF. As DNA, the CDR3 is TGTGCCAGCAGTTACAGCCAGGGGGCTGGCTACGAGCAGTACTTC.

This clone was detected a few times. This chain joins TRBV9 and TRBJ2-2; 7 bases are shared with TRBD2. The length of the CDR3 is 16 residues. With 2 bases clipped from V and 0 bases from J, the junction kept 4 bases outside the gene matches. In germline, CDR1 is SGDLS, CDR2 YYNGEE. The CDR3 reads CASSVGGSPNTGELFF. Here the CDR3 DNA reads TGTGCCAGCAGCGTCGGCGGGAGTCCGAACACCGGGGAGCTGTTTTTT.

This chain connects TRBV10-1 to TRBJ1-2, with TRBD1 identical over 8 bases. The germline CDR1 and CDR2 sequences are WNHNN and SYGVQD (reference sequence). V dropped 0 bases and J dropped 4; count of bases not matched to a gene: 1. This CDR3 is built from 14 residues. CDR3: CASSESGTGYGYTF. The CDR3 region has the DNA TGCGCCAGCAGTGAGTCGGGGACAGGCTATGGCTACACCTTC.

The V call is TRBV19, the J call TRBJ1-2, with 8 nucleotides matching TRBD1. CDR3 length equals 13 residues. V lost 5 bases to trimming and J lost 6 bases; unmatched junction nucleotides: 5. CDR1 LNHDA and CDR2 SQIVND come from the germline V gene (reference sequence). As DNA, the CDR3 is TGTGCCAGTAGTCCAGGGGGCGCGCATGGCTACACCTTC. Translated: CASSPGGAHGYTF.

There are a few counts of this clone. The chain employs TRBV4-1 and TRBJ1-1, with D perhaps matching TRBD1 (6 bases). The CDR3 is made up of 15 amino acids. V shed 3 bases and J shed 0 bases, with 11 bases lying between them. In germline, CDR1 is MGHRA, CDR2 YSYEKL. CDR3 DNA: TGCGCCAGCAGCCACCCCGGACAGTTGAACACTGAAGCTTTCTTT. Protein sequence: CASSHPGQLNTEAFF.

This chain uses TRBV10-3 with TRBJ2-1; D assignment may be TRBD1 or TRBD2 (7 bases each). The germline V gene encodes CDR1 ENHRY and CDR2 SYGVKD. The CDR3 is 15 amino acids. Between the trimmed V and J ends, which lost 1 base and 7 bases, there was a span of 14 bases. This CDR3 reads CAISELPGGGNEQFF. In DNA form, the CDR3 reads TGTGCCATCAGTGAGTTGCCAGGGGGAGGGAATGAGCAGTTCTTC.

The sample holds a few counts of this clone. The chain recombines TRBV27 with TRBJ1-2, with TRBD1 matching over 7 bases. The V and J ends lost 5 bases and 3 bases, in that order; junction bases with no gene match: 6. Looked up from germline, CDR1 is MNHEY and CDR2 is SMNVEV (reference sequence). This CDR3 has 14 residues. CDR3 nucleotide sequence: TGTGCCAGCAGTCCGCGGGACAGTGACTATGGCTACACCTTC. This encodes CASSPRDSDYGYTF.

This chain connects TRBV10-3 to TRBJ2-7; D call uncertain. Germline V CDR1 and CDR2: ENHRY, SYGVKD. V was shortened by 10 bases and J by 3 bases, with 16 bases between the two germline ends. The CDR3 has 13 residues. Written as DNA, the CDR3 is TGTGCCACCGGGCCCCCAAATAGCTACGAGCAGTACTTC. This encodes CATGPPNSYEQYF.

The chain couples TRBV27 to TRBJ1-4; no firm D call. The V gene lost 5 bases and the J gene lost 0 bases, with 10 bases spanning the gap. The CDR3 loop spans 15 amino acids. Germline V gives CDR1 MNHEY, CDR2 SMNVEV (reference sequence). The CDR3 DNA reads as TGTGCCAGCAGTCCCCGTACAACAACTAATGAAAAACTGTTTTTT. This sequence encodes CASSPRTTTNEKLFF.

This chain connects TRBV11-2 to TRBJ1-1, with D unclear. The germline CDR1 and CDR2 sequences are SGHAT and FQNNGV. V gave up 5 bases and J gave up 4 bases, with 11 bases separating them. The CDR3 totals 13 residues. The CDR3 reads CASSPDRVTEAFF. The CDR3 nucleotides are TGTGCCAGCAGCCCAGATAGAGTCACTGAAGCTTTCTTT.

V and J are TRBV27 and TRBJ2-5; possible D gene TRBD2, 6 bases. Trimming left V 2 bases short and J 9 bases short, with 13 bases between. The CDR3 loop spans 13 amino acids. CDR1 and CDR2 from the germline V gene are MNHEY and SMNVEV (reference sequence). The CDR3 DNA reads as TGTGCCAGCAGTTTAGAACCCAGGAGGGCCCAGTACTTC. Translating gives CASSLEPRRAQYF.

This chain uses TRBV11-3 with TRBJ1-4; tentative D call: TRBD1 (6 bases). V was shortened by 2 bases and J by 5 bases, with 9 bases between the two germline ends. CDR1 and CDR2 from the germline V gene are SGHNT and YENEEA. The CDR3 contains 14 residues. CDR3 coding DNA: TGTGCCAGCAGCTTAACGCAGGGGAATGAAAAACTGTTTTTT. It encodes CASSLTQGNEKLFF.

This clone occurred a few times. The chain recombines TRBV18 with TRBJ2-6, with 9 bases aligning to TRBD1. The CDR3 length is 19 residues. Unmatched junction bases numbered 13, after V lost 6 bases and J lost 1 base. Germline CDR1 is KGHSH and CDR2 is LQKENI. The CDR3 reads CASSKSPGQGSSGANVLTF. CDR3 in DNA: TGTGCCAGCTCCAAAAGTCCGGGACAGGGATCGTCTGGGGCCAACGTCCTGACTTTC.

V gene TRBV9 combines with J gene TRBJ2-1; D call uncertain. Trimming removed 3 bases from V and 4 bases from J, with 35 bases in between. The germline gives CDR1 SGDLS, CDR2 YYNGEE. The CDR3 has 22 residues. CDR3 amino acids: CASSDRIGLTQTLVSWYNEQFF. The CDR3 region has the DNA TGTGCCAGCAGCGATAGGATCGGTCTAACCCAAACTCTAGTTTCGTGGTACAATGAGCAGTTCTTC. The whole variable domain, remainder taken from reference TRBV9 and TRBJ2-1, is DSGVTQTPKHLITATGQRVTLRCSPRSGDLSVYWYQQSLDQGLQFLIQYYNGEERAKGNILERFSAQQFPDLHSELNLSSLELGDSALYFCASSDRIGLTQTLVSWYNEQFFGPGTRLTVL.

In this sample, this clone turned up once. This chain connects TRBV6-5 to TRBJ1-1; D might be TRBD1 (6 bases). The germline CDR1 and CDR2 sequences are MNHEY and SVGAGI. The CDR3 runs 15 residues. V lost 6 bases and J lost 3, with 17 bases in between. CDR3 region: CASRGPGTYDTEAFF. The CDR3 DNA sequence: TGTGCCAGCAGGGGCCCCGGGACATACGACACTGAAGCTTTCTTT.

The chain joins TRBV6-5 to TRBJ1-1; no clear D. CDR3 length equals 13 residues. The V end lost 7 bases, the J end lost 1 base, and 10 bases lay between the germline ends. CDR1 is MNHEY, CDR2 SVGAGI, per germline. CDR3 in amino acids: CASTAAENTEAFF. The CDR3 nucleotides read TGTGCCAGCACCGCGGCGGAGAACACTGAAGCTTTCTTT.

The chain combines TRBV5-1 with TRBJ1-3; no clear D. CDR1 SGHRS and CDR2 YFSETQ come from the germline V gene. The CDR3 consists of 16 residues. Trimming cost V 0 bases and J 0 bases, with 10 bases left between them. CDR3 protein: CASSLAGPDSGNTIYF. For the CDR3, the DNA is TGCGCCAGCAGCTTGGCGGGTCCAGACTCTGGAAACACCATATATTTT. Supplemented by reference TRBV5-1 and TRBJ1-3, the full variable domain reads KAGVTQTPRYLIKTRGQQVTLSCSPISGHRSVSWYQQTPGQGLQFLFEYFSETQRNKGNFPGRFSGRQFSNSRSEMNVSTLELGDSALYLCASSLAGPDSGNTIYFGEGSWLTVV.

This chain connects TRBV3-1 (or the pseudogene TRBV3-2) to TRBJ1-1, with 7 bases that match TRBD1. Germline-derived CDR1 and CDR2 are LGHDT and YNNKEL (reference sequence). The CDR3 totals 13 residues. The J segment lost 4 bases and the V segment lost 4 bases, leaving 3 bases of the junction unmatched. The CDR3 is CASSLRGVTEAFF. The DNA for the CDR3 is TGTGCCAGCAGCCTCAGGGGGGTCACTGAAGCTTTCTTT.

CDR3: CASSVGDQPISYEQYF. Here the CDR3 DNA reads TGTGCCAGCAGCGTAGGGGACCAACCGATCTCCTACGAGCAGTACTTC. The chain recombines TRBV9 with TRBJ2-7; D is possibly TRBD1 or TRBD2 (5 bases each). Germline CDR1 and CDR2: SGDLS and YYNGEE. Trimming pared 0 bases from V and 0 bases from J, leaving 13 bases between. The CDR3 spans 16 residues. The full variable domain, with the rest looked up from reference TRBV9 and TRBJ2-7, is DSGVTQTPKHLITATGQRVTLRCSPRSGDLSVYWYQQSLDQGLQFLIQYYNGEERAKGNILERFSAQQFPDLHSELNLSSLELGDSALYFCASSVGDQPISYEQYFGPGTRLTVT.

V usage is TRBV9 and J usage is TRBJ2-5, with D tentatively TRBD2 (5 bases). The length of the CDR3 is 15 residues. V lost 4 bases and J lost 3, with 16 bases in between. Germline V gene data show CDR1 as SGDLS and CDR2 as YYNGEE. The DNA for the CDR3 is TGTGCCAGCAGCCCCCCGCAAGGAGGCGAAGAGACCCAGTACTTC. Translated, it gives CASSPPQGGEETQYF.

The V gene is TRBV19, the J gene TRBJ1-6; TRBD1 is a possible D gene (5 bases). Germline V gives CDR1 LNHDA, CDR2 SQIVND (reference sequence). The CDR3 length is 17 residues. V was shortened by 4 bases and J by 2 bases, with 15 bases between the two germline ends. This chain's CDR3 is CASSTSTWGAYNSPLHF. In nucleotides, the CDR3 is TGTGCCAGTAGTACCTCTACGTGGGGCGCCTATAATTCACCCCTCCACTTT.